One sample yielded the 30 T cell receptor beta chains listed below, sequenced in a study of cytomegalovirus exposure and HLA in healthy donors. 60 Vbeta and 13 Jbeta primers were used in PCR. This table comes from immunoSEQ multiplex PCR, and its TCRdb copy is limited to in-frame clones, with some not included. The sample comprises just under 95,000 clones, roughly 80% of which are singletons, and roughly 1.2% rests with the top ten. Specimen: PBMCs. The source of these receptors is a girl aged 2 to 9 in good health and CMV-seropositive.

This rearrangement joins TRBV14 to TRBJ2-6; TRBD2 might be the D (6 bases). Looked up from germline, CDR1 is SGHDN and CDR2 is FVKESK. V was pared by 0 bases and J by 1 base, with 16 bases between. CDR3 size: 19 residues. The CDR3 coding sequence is TGTGCCAGCAGCCAAGATAAGAGCGGGTGGACGTCTGGGGCCAACGTCCTGACTTTC. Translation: CASSQDKSGWTSGANVLTF.

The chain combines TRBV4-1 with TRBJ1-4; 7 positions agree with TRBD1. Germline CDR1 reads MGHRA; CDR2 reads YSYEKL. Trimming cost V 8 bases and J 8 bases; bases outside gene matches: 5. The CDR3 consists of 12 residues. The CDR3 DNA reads TGCGCCAGCGCTAGACAGGGCGAAAAACTGTTTTTT. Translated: CASARQGEKLFF.

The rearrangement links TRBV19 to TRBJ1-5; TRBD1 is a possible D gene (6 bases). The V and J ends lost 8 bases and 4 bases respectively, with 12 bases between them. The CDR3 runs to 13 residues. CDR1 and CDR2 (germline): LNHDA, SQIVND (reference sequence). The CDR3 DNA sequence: TGTGCCAGTCACAGGGATTGGAATCAGCCCCAGCATTTT. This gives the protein CASHRDWNQPQHF.

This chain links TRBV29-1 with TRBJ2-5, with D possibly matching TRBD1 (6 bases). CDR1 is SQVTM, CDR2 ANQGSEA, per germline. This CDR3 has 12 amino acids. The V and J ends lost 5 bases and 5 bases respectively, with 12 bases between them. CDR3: CSVTGMWETQYF. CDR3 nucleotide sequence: TGCAGCGTTACAGGGATGTGGGAGACCCAGTACTTC.

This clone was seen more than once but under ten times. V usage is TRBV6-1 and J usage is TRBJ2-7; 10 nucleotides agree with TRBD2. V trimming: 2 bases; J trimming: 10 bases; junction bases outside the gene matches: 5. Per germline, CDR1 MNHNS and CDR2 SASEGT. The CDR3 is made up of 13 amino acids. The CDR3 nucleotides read TGTGCCAGCAGTGAAACTAGCGGGATCGACCAGTACTTC. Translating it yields CASSETSGIDQYF.

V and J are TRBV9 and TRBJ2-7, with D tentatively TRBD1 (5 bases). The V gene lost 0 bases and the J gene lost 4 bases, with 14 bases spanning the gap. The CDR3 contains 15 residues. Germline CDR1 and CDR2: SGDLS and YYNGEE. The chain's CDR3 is CASSVEPGSTYEQYF. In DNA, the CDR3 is TGTGCCAGCAGCGTAGAGCCAGGGTCTACTTACGAGCAGTACTTC.

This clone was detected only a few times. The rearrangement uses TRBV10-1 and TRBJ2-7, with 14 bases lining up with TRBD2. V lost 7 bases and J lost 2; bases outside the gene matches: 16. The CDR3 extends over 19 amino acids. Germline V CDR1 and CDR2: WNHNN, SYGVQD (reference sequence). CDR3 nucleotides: TGCGCCAGCACCCCGGTAGGGACTAGCGGGAGCTCTTTACCCTACGAGCAGTACTTC. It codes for CASTPVGTSGSSLPYEQYF.

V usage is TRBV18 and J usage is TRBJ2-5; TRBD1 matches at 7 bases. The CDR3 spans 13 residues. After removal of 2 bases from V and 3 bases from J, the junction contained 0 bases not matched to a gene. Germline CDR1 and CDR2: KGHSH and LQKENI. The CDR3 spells CASSPGQEETQYF. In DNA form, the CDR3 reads TGTGCCAGCTCACCAGGACAGGAAGAGACCCAGTACTTC.

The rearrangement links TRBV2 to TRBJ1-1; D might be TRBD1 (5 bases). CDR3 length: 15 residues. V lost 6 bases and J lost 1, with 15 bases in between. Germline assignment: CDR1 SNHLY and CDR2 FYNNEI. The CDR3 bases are TGTGCCAGCAGCAACACAGGCGCACCGAACACTGAAGCTTTCTTT. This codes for CASSNTGAPNTEAFF.

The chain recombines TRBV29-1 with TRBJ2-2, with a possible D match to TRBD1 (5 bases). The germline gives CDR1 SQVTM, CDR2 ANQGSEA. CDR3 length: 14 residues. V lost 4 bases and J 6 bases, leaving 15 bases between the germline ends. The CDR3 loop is CSVVKGAGPGELFF. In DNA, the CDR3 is TGCAGCGTTGTTAAAGGGGCAGGCCCCGGGGAGCTGTTTTTT.

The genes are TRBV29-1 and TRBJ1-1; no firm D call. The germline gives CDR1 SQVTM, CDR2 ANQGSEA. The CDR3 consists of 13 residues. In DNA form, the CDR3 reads TGCTCAGCGTTCACCCCAGCCCATCGTGAGGCTTTCTTT. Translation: CSAFTPAHREAFF. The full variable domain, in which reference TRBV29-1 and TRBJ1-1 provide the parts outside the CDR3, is SAVISQKPSRDICQRGTSLTIQCQVDSQVTMMFWYRQQPGQSLTLIATANQGSEATYESGFVIDKFPISRPNLTFSTLTVSNMSPEDSSIYLCSAFTPAHREAFFGQGTRLTVV.

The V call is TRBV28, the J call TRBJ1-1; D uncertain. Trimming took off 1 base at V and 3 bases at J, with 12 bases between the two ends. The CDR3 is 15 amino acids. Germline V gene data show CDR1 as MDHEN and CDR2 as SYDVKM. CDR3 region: CASSLFPGRDTEAFF. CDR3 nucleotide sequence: TGTGCCAGCAGTTTATTTCCTGGGCGGGACACTGAAGCTTTCTTT.

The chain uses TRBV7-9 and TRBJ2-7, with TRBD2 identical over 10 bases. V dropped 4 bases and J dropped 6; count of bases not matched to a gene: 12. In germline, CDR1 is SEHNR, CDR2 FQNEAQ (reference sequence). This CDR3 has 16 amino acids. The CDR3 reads CASSSTPTSGMTEQYF. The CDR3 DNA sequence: TGTGCCAGCAGCTCTACCCCAACTAGCGGGATGACCGAGCAGTACTTC. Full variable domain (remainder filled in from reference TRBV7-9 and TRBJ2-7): DTGVSQNPRHKITKRGQNVTFRCDPISEHNRLYWYRQTLGQGPEFLTYFQNEAQLEKSRLLSDRFSAERPKGSFSTLEIQRTEQGDSAMYLCASSSTPTSGMTEQYFGPGTRLTVT.

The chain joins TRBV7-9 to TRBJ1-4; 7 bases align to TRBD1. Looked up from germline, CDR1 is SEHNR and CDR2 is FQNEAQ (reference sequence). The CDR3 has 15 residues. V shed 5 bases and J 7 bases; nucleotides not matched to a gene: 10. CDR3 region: CASSLDRAWGEKLFF. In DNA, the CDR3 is TGTGCCAGCAGCCTTGACAGGGCTTGGGGTGAAAAACTGTTTTTT.

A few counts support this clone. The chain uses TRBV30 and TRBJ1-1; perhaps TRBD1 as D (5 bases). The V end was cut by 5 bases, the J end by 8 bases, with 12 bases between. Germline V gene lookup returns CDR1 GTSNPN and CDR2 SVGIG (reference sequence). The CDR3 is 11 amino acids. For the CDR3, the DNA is TGTGCCTGGTCACCGGACAAAGAAGCTTTCTTT. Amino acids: CAWSPDKEAFF.

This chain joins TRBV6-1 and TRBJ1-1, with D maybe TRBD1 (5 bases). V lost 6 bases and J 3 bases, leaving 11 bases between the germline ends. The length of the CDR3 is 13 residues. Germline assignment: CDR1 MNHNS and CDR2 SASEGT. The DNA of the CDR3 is TGTGCCAGCAGAGAACAAGGGGACACTGAAGCTTTCTTT. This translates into CASREQGDTEAFF.

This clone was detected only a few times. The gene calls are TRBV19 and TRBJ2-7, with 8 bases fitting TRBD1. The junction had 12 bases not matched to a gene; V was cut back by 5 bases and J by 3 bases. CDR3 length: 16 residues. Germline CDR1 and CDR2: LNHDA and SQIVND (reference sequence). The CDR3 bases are TGTGCCAGTAGTCCTCGACAGGGGTTATCCTACTACGAGCAGTACTTC. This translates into CASSPRQGLSYYEQYF.

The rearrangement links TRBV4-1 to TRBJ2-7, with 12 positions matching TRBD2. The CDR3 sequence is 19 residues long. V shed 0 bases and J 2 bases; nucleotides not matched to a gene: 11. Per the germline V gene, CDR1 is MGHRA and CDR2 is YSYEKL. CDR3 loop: CASSQDASGRAGRPYEQYF. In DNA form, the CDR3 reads TGCGCCAGCAGCCAAGATGCTAGCGGGAGGGCCGGTCGACCCTACGAGCAGTACTTC.

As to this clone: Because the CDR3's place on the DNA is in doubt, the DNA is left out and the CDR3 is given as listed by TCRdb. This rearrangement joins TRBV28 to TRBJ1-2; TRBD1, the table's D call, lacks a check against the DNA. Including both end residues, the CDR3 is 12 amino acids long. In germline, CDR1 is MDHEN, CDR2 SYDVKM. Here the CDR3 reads CASSFLAGGYTF.

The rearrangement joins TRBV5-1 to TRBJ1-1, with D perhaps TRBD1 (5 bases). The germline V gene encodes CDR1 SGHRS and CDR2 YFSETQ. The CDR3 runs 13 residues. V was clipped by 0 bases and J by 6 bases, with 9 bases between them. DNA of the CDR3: TGCGCCAGCAGCTTGGGACAAGGGGCTGAAGCTTTCTTT. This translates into CASSLGQGAEAFF.

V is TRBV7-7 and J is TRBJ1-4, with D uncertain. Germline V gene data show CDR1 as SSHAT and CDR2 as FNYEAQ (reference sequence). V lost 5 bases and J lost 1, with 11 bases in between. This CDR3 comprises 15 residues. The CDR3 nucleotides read TGTGCCAGCAGCCGTCGTGAGGGAACTAATGAAAAACTGTTTTTT. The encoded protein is CASSRREGTNEKLFF. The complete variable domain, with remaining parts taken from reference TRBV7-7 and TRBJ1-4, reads GAGVSQSPRYKVTKRGQDVTLRCDPISSHATLYWYQQALGQGPEFLTYFNYEAQPDKSGLPSDRFSAERPEGSISTLTIQRTEQRDSAMYRCASSRREGTNEKLFFGSGTQLSVL.

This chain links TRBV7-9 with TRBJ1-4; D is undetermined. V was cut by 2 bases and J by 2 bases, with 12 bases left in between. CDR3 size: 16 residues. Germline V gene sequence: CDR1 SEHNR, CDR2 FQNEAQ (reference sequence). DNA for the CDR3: TGTGCCAGCAGCTTACAGCGATCGTTTACTAATGAAAAACTGTTTTTT. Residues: CASSLQRSFTNEKLFF.

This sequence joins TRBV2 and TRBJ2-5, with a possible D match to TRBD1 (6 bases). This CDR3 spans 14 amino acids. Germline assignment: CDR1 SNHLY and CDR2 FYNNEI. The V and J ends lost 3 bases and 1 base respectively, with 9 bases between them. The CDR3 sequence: CASSDGQIQETQYF. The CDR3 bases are TGTGCCAGCAGTGACGGACAGATCCAAGAGACCCAGTACTTC.

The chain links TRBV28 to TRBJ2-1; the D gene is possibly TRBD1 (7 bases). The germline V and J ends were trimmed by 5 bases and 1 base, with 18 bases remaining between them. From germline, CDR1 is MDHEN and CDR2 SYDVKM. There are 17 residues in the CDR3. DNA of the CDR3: TGTGCCAGCAGTCCCGGAGGGGGCAAAAGGTCCTACAATGAGCAGTTCTTC. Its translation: CASSPGGGKRSYNEQFF.

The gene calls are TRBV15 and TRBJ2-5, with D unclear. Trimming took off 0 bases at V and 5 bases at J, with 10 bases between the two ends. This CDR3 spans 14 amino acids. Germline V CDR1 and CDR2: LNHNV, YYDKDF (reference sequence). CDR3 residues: CATSRDLGRETQYF. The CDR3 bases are TGTGCCACCAGCAGAGATCTGGGCCGGGAGACCCAGTACTTC.

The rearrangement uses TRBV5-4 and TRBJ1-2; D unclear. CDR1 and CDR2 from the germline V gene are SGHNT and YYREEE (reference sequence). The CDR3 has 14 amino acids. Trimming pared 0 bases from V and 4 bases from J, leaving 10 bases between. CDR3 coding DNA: TGTGCCAGCAGCTTGGATCGGGGAAGCTATGGCTACACCTTC. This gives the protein CASSLDRGSYGYTF.

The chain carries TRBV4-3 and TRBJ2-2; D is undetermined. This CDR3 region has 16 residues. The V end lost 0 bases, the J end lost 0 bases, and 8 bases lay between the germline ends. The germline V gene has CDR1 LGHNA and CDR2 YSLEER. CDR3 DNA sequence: TGCGCCAGCAGCCAAGATACTTTGACGAACACCGGGGAGCTGTTTTTT. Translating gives CASSQDTLTNTGELFF.

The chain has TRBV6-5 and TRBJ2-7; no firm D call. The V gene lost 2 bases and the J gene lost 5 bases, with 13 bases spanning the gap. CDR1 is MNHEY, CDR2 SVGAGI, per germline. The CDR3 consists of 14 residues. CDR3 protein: CASSYTRTTHEQYF. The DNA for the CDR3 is TGTGCCAGCAGTTACACCCGCACAACCCACGAGCAGTACTTC.

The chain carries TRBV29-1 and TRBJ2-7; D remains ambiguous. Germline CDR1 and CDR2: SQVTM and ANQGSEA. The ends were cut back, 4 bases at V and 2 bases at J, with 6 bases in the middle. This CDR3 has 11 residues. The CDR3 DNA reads TGCAGCGTTGGGCAGACCTACGAGCAGTACTTC. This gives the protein CSVGQTYEQYF.

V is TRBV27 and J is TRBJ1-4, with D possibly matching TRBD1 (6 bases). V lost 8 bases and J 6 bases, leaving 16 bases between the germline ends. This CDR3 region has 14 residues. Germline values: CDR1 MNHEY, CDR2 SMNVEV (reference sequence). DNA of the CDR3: TGTGCCAGCCGCCTGGGTGGGGGCTATGAAAAACTGTTTTTT. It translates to CASRLGGGYEKLFF.